The clone carrying this T cell receptor beta chain was seen more than once but under ten times. Its specificity is unknown. It was healthy bone marrow donors who served as donors. This sample was taken from a study of cytomegalovirus exposure and HLA in healthy donors. Researchers ran the PCR with 60 Vbeta and 13 Jbeta primers. Sequencing used immunoSEQ multiplex PCR; TCRdb keeps in-frame clones, though not all of them. The sample has 100,000 to 150,000 clones; about 70% are singletons. Germline lookup yields CDR1 MNHEY and CDR2 SMNVEV (reference sequence). V lost 8 bases, J lost 3 bases, and 11 bases stayed unmatched. The CDR3 totals 17 residues. Study conclusions and caveats: Clonal expansion was found to be greater in HLA-associated TCR beta chains than in equally common others in a later analysis.

This chain links TRBV27 with TRBJ2-7; 15 nucleotides match TRBD2. The TCR was taken from a male donor in good health and CMV-seronegative. Sequenced input: PBMCs. The CDR3 reads CASRGLAGGIWGYEQYF. The CDR3 DNA is TGTGCCAGCCGAGGACTAGCGGGGGGGATTTGGGGCTACGAGCAGTACTTC.